The rows below give T cell receptor beta chains drawn from one sample of a study of early T cells in non-severe SARS-CoV-2 infection. A single record per CDR3 protein comes from TCRdb applying MiXCR to the 5' RACE reads. The data show around 60,000 distinct CDR3 sequences, around 13% seen once. Source material: whole blood. Receptors were obtained from an adult who was a healthcare worker with PCR-confirmed SARS-CoV-2 infection or an uninfected control (not recorded which). Each CDR3 is given with its conserved first and last residue. D genes are given only for firm matches. Rows give clone size only sometimes, using once, few, many, or a class for an expanded clone.

d_call	v_call	j_call	clone_size	cdr3_aa	cdr3_nt
NA	TRBV11-3	TRBJ2-2	few	CASSPGPGAREDTGELFF	TGTGCCAGCAGTCCTGGGCCGGGGGCCAGGGAGGACACCGGGGAGCTGTTTTTT
TRBD1	TRBV7-2	TRBJ1-2	many	CASSSGQGARGYTF	TGTGCCAGCAGCTCGGGACAGGGGGCGCGTGGCTACACCTTC
NA	TRBV7-9	TRBJ2-7	few	CASSYGPGIYEQYF	TGTGCCAGCAGCTACGGCCCAGGCATCTACGAGCAGTACTTC
TRBD1	TRBV6-5	TRBJ2-5	few	CASSLGTVLQETQYF	TGTGCCAGCAGCCTCGGGACAGTCCTCCAAGAGACCCAGTACTTC
NA	TRBV2	TRBJ1-1	NA	CASSLDPNTEAFF	TGTGCCAGCTCCCTTGACCCGAACACTGAAGCCTTCTTT
NA	TRBV6-1	TRBJ2-7	once	CASSQRVDYEQYF	TGTGCCAGCAGTCAACGGGTTGACTACGAGCAGTACTTC
NA	TRBV3-1	TRBJ2-2	NA	CASSHLAQVNTGELFF	TGTGCCAGCAGCCACTTGGCACAGGTGAACACCGGGGAGCTGTTTTTT
TRBD2	TRBV7-8	TRBJ2-5	many	CASSSQRGGRETQYF	TGTGCCAGCAGCTCCCAGCGGGGGGGCCGGGAGACCCAGTACTTC
TRBD1	TRBV27	TRBJ1-6	many	CASGDRGWDSPLHF	TGTGCCAGCGGAGACAGGGGATGGGATTCACCCCTCCACTTT
TRBD1	TRBV23-1	TRBJ2-5	few	CASSQYRGQETQYF	TGCGCCAGCAGTCAATACAGGGGGCAAGAGACCCAGTACTTC
TRBD1	TRBV6-5	TRBJ1-4	many	CASSTGQTNEKLFF	TGTGCCAGCAGTACGGGACAGACGAATGAAAAACTGTTTTTT
NA	TRBV6-2/TRBV6-3	TRBJ1-2	few	CASSFRDPGTGGYGYTF	TGTGCCAGCAGTTTCCGGGACCCAGGGACCGGCGGCTATGGCTACACCTTC
NA	TRBV27	TRBJ1-4	many	CASRMGATNEKLFF	TGTGCCAGCAGGATGGGGGCAACTAATGAAAAACTGTTTTTT
NA	TRBV7-9	TRBJ2-7	many	CASSLAGGSYEQYF	TGTGCCAGCAGCTTAGCGGGGGGCTCCTACGAGCAGTACTTC
NA	TRBV12-3/TRBV12-4	TRBJ1-1	many	CASIQPGNTEAFF	TGTGCCAGCATTCAGCCAGGGAACACTGAAGCTTTCTTT
TRBD1	TRBV6-1	TRBJ2-3	many	CASSRQGSTDTQYF	TGTGCCAGCAGCCGACAGGGGAGCACAGATACGCAGTATTTT
NA	TRBV15	TRBJ1-2	NA	CATSRERGANGYTF	TGTGCCACCAGCAGAGAGAGGGGGGCCAACGGCTACACCTTC
TRBD1	TRBV5-5	TRBJ1-2	NA	CASSPRGGAGYGYTF	TGTGCCAGCAGTCCGAGAGGGGGCGCTGGGTATGGCTACACCTTC
TRBD2	TRBV9	TRBJ2-7	many	CASSVGLAGDEQYF	TGTGCCAGCAGCGTGGGACTAGCGGGGGACGAGCAGTACTTC
TRBD2	TRBV7-3	TRBJ2-7	few	CASSPQAGGPFEQYF	TGTGCCAGCAGCCCTCAAGCGGGGGGGCCGTTCGAGCAGTACTTC
NA	TRBV4-2	TRBJ2-2	few	CASSQGHSGTSNTGELFF	TGTGCCAGCAGCCAAGGGCACTCCGGGACTTCGAACACCGGGGAGCTGTTTTTT
TRBD2	TRBV7-2	TRBJ2-1	NA	CASSLESGGTYNEQFF	TGTGCCAGCAGCTTAGAAAGCGGGGGTACCTACAATGAGCAGTTCTTC
NA	TRBV7-9	TRBJ2-7	NA	CASSLAGEYPHEQYF	TGTGCCAGCAGCTTAGCAGGGGAGTACCCCCACGAGCAGTACTTC
NA	TRBV4-3	TRBJ2-7	many	CASSQEDEENYEQYF	TGCGCCAGCAGCCAAGAGGACGAAGAGAACTACGAGCAGTACTTC
TRBD2	TRBV29-1	TRBJ2-5	NA	CSVEGTRGETQYF	TGCAGCGTTGAAGGGACTAGAGGGGAGACCCAGTACTTC
NA	TRBV19	TRBJ2-1	many	CASSPGIAEQFF	TGTGCCAGTAGTCCCGGTATTGCTGAGCAGTTCTTC
TRBD2	TRBV7-9	TRBJ2-4	NA	CASSPQGLARKNIQYF	TGTGCCAGCAGCCCCCAGGGACTAGCGAGGAAAAACATTCAGTACTTC
NA	TRBV19	TRBJ2-2	NA	CASSPEGSGELFF	TGTGCCAGTAGCCCAGAGGGCAGCGGGGAGCTGTTTTTT
NA	TRBV11-2	TRBJ2-6	many	CASSLYGRGNSGANVLTF	TGTGCCAGCAGCTTATACGGCAGGGGAAACTCTGGGGCCAACGTCCTGACTTTC
NA	TRBV9	TRBJ2-7	NA	CASSGGASDEQYF	TGTGCCAGCAGCGGGGGGGCTAGCGACGAGCAGTACTTC
NA	TRBV10-3	TRBJ2-7	few	CAISSGTPGSYEQYF	TGTGCCATCAGCTCCGGGACGCCCGGCTCCTACGAGCAGTACTTC
NA	TRBV12-3/TRBV12-4	TRBJ2-5	NA	CASSFGLGTSSW	NA
NA	TRBV9	TRBJ1-1	NA	CASSVAGSNTEAFF	TGTGCCAGCAGCGTAGCCGGGTCGAACACTGAAGCTTTCTTT
NA	TRBV14	TRBJ2-1	many	CASSQDVIAPQFF	TGTGCCAGCAGCCAAGATGTGATAGCGCCGCAGTTCTTC
TRBD2	TRBV7-9	TRBJ2-5	NA	CASSNGLAAGETQYF	TGTGCCAGCAGCAACGGACTAGCGGCAGGAGAGACCCAGTACTTC
TRBD1	TRBV7-9	TRBJ2-5	NA	CASSPETGDETQYF	TGTGCCAGCAGCCCCGAGACAGGGGATGAGACCCAGTACTTC
NA	TRBV12-3/TRBV12-4	TRBJ1-1	many	CASSLDRGGGDTEAFF	TGTGCCAGCAGTTTAGATCGGGGTGGGGGAGACACTGAAGCTTTCTTT